The rows below give T cell receptor beta chains drawn from one sample of a study of identical twins. In TCRdb, the 5' RACE reads were re-called with MiXCR into one record per CDR3 protein. This table has about 730,000 distinct CDR3 sequences, around 20% appearing once. This sample was also put to use in a study of T cells expressing NK-cell markers.

The sequenced sample was PBMCs. Every receptor here comes from a young woman in good health. CDR3s include the opening cysteine and the closing phenylalanine or tryptophan. The D gene is left open where the match is weak. Clone size is not always given. Where it is, it says once, few, many or a class for expanded clones.

D gene: TRBD1; V gene: TRBV6-1; J gene: TRBJ2-7; clone size: -; CDR3 protein: CASIPGQASYEQYF; CDR3 DNA: TGTGCCAGCATACCGGGACAGGCCTCCTACGAGCAGTACTTC
D gene: -; V gene: TRBV6-5; J gene: TRBJ1-2; clone size: few; CDR3 protein: CASSYFGLYGYTF; CDR3 DNA: TGTGCCAGCAGTTACTTCGGCCTCTATGGCTACACCTTC
D gene: -; V gene: TRBV25-1; J gene: TRBJ2-1; clone size: few; CDR3 protein: CASSTVPGLSSYNEQFF; CDR3 DNA: TGTGCCAGCAGTACGGTACCGGGCCTAAGCTCCTACAATGAGCAGTTCTTC
D gene: -; V gene: TRBV7-9; J gene: TRBJ1-6; clone size: few; CDR3 protein: CASSLPAPGHGAGIHF; CDR3 DNA: TGTGCCAGCAGCTTACCCGCGCCGGGACACGGGGCCGGAATCCACTTT
D gene: -; V gene: TRBV11-2; J gene: TRBJ2-7; clone size: few; CDR3 protein: CASSTPRGRVYEQYF; CDR3 DNA: TGTGCCAGCAGCACGCCTCGGGGACGGGTCTACGAGCAGTACTTC
D gene: -; V gene: TRBV20-1; J gene: TRBJ1-2; clone size: many; CDR3 protein: CSASNELGGYTF; CDR3 DNA: TGCAGTGCTAGTAACGAGCTAGGTGGCTACACCTTC
D gene: TRBD2; V gene: TRBV9; J gene: TRBJ2-2; clone size: -; CDR3 protein: CASSVSLAENTGELFF; CDR3 DNA: TGTGCCAGCAGCGTAAGTCTAGCGGAAAACACCGGGGAGCTGTTTTTT
D gene: -; V gene: TRBV13; J gene: TRBJ1-4; clone size: -; CDR3 protein: CASSRSPGEATNEKLFF; CDR3 DNA: TGTGCCAGCAGTCGTAGCCCAGGGGAAGCAACTAATGAAAAACTGTTTTTT
D gene: -; V gene: TRBV29-1; J gene: TRBJ2-1; clone size: few; CDR3 protein: CSVAAIQGNEQFF; CDR3 DNA: TGCAGCGTTGCAGCAATCCAGGGCAATGAGCAGTTCTTC
D gene: TRBD1; V gene: TRBV18; J gene: TRBJ1-1; clone size: few; CDR3 protein: CASSLGTGASEAFF; CDR3 DNA: TGTGCCAGCTCACTTGGGACAGGAGCCTCTGAAGCTTTCTTT
D gene: -; V gene: TRBV29-1; J gene: TRBJ2-6; clone size: few; CDR3 protein: CSVELSGGASLANVLTF; CDR3 DNA: TGCAGCGTTGAACTATCCGGGGGCGCGTCTCTAGCCAACGTCCTGACTTTC
D gene: -; V gene: TRBV18; J gene: TRBJ2-7; clone size: few; CDR3 protein: CASSPSSGVYEQYF; CDR3 DNA: TGTGCCAGCTCACCGAGCTCGGGGGTCTACGAGCAGTACTTC
D gene: -; V gene: TRBV20-1; J gene: TRBJ1-2; clone size: -; CDR3 protein: CSAHVGTRLNYGYTF; CDR3 DNA: TGCAGTGCCCACGTCGGGACAAGGTTAAACTATGGCTACACCTTC
D gene: TRBD2; V gene: TRBV20-1; J gene: TRBJ2-5; clone size: -; CDR3 protein: CSARRGAETQYF; CDR3 DNA: TGCAGTGCCCGGCGGGGGGCAGAGACCCAGTACTTC
D gene: -; V gene: TRBV29-1; J gene: TRBJ2-3; clone size: many; CDR3 protein: CSVAYSTDTQYF; CDR3 DNA: TGCAGCGTCGCATATAGCACAGATACGCAGTATTTT
D gene: -; V gene: TRBV7-2; J gene: TRBJ2-3; clone size: many; CDR3 protein: CASSSPLRQGPDTQYF; CDR3 DNA: TGTGCCAGCAGCTCCCCCTTGAGGCAGGGCCCAGATACGCAGTATTTT
D gene: -; V gene: TRBV29-1; J gene: TRBJ1-2; clone size: few; CDR3 protein: CSVGQPANYGYTF; CDR3 DNA: TGCAGCGTTGGACAGCCAGCAAACTATGGCTACACCTTC
D gene: TRBD2; V gene: TRBV20-1; J gene: TRBJ2-7; clone size: few; CDR3 protein: CSARGSAGGSYEQYF; CDR3 DNA: TGCAGTGCTAGAGGGTCGGCGGGGGGCTCCTACGAGCAGTACTTC
D gene: -; V gene: TRBV6-5; J gene: TRBJ2-5; clone size: -; CDR3 protein: CASSYGPPLTQYF; CDR3 DNA: TGTGCCAGCAGTTACGGCCCCCCCCTGACCCAGTACTTC
D gene: -; V gene: TRBV5-1; J gene: TRBJ1-4; clone size: few; CDR3 protein: CASSLGRGREKLFF; CDR3 DNA: TGCGCCAGCAGCTTGGGCAGGGGAAGAGAAAAACTGTTTTTT
D gene: -; V gene: TRBV14; J gene: TRBJ2-5; clone size: -; CDR3 protein: CASSQNWETQYF; CDR3 DNA: TGTGCCAGCAGCCAGAATTGGGAGACCCAGTACTTC
D gene: -; V gene: TRBV6-2/TRBV6-3; J gene: TRBJ1-1; clone size: -; CDR3 protein: CASSSAPGRMNTEAFF; CDR3 DNA: TGTGCCAGCAGTTCTGCTCCCGGACGGATGAACACTGAAGCTTTCTTT
D gene: TRBD1; V gene: TRBV20-1; J gene: TRBJ1-1; clone size: -; CDR3 protein: CSAGTGFSEAFF; CDR3 DNA: TGCAGTGCCGGGACAGGATTCTCTGAAGCTTTCTTT
D gene: TRBD2; V gene: TRBV24-1; J gene: TRBJ2-3; clone size: -; CDR3 protein: CATGSGGETDTQYF; CDR3 DNA: TGTGCCACCGGGAGCGGGGGCGAAACAGATACGCAGTATTTT
D gene: -; V gene: TRBV7-2; J gene: TRBJ2-2; clone size: -; CDR3 protein: CASSLRARLNTGELFF; CDR3 DNA: TGTGCCAGCAGCCTACGGGCTAGACTTAACACCGGGGAGCTGTTTTTT
D gene: -; V gene: TRBV12-3/TRBV12-4; J gene: TRBJ2-3; clone size: many; CDR3 protein: CASSLNGDTQYF; CDR3 DNA: TGTGCCAGCAGTTTGAACGGAGATACGCAGTATTTT
D gene: -; V gene: TRBV5-1; J gene: TRBJ2-5; clone size: -; CDR3 protein: CASSPGQARGTQYF; CDR3 DNA: TGCGCCAGCAGCCCCGGACAGGCGCGGGGGACCCAGTACTTC
D gene: TRBD2; V gene: TRBV20-1; J gene: TRBJ2-1; clone size: -; CDR3 protein: CSVILGLAGGLEEQFF; CDR3 DNA: TGCAGTGTTATCTTGGGACTAGCGGGGGGGCTTGAAGAGCAGTTCTTC
D gene: -; V gene: TRBV7-9; J gene: TRBJ2-1; clone size: few; CDR3 protein: CASSMENEQFF; CDR3 DNA: TGTGCCAGCAGCATGGAGAATGAGCAGTTCTTC
D gene: -; V gene: TRBV3-1; J gene: TRBJ2-1; clone size: -; CDR3 protein: CASSVARKPYNEQFF; CDR3 DNA: TGTGCCAGCAGCGTAGCCCGAAAACCCTACAATGAGCAGTTCTTC
D gene: -; V gene: TRBV27; J gene: TRBJ1-1; clone size: -; CDR3 protein: CASSLLSEGSTEAFF; CDR3 DNA: TGTGCCAGCAGTTTATTGTCGGAAGGGAGCACTGAAGCTTTCTTT
D gene: -; V gene: TRBV6-5; J gene: TRBJ1-1; clone size: few; CDR3 protein: CASRYSTDAGTEAFF; CDR3 DNA: TGTGCCAGCAGATACTCAACGGATGCGGGCACTGAAGCTTTCTTT
D gene: -; V gene: TRBV4-3; J gene: TRBJ2-7; clone size: few; CDR3 protein: CASSQARATYEQYF; CDR3 DNA: TGCGCCAGCAGCCAAGCTCGGGCAACCTACGAGCAGTACTTC
D gene: -; V gene: TRBV7-9; J gene: TRBJ2-6; clone size: -; CDR3 protein: CASSLGTGHSGANVLTF; CDR3 DNA: TGTGCCAGCAGCTTAGGAACAGGGCACTCTGGGGCCAACGTCCTGACTTTC
D gene: -; V gene: TRBV19; J gene: TRBJ1-5; clone size: -; CDR3 protein: CASRETKVGQPQHF; CDR3 DNA: TGTGCCAGTAGGGAAACTAAGGTCGGGCAGCCCCAGCATTTT
D gene: -; V gene: TRBV20-1; J gene: TRBJ2-1; clone size: few; CDR3 protein: CSAGRLSSYNEQFF; CDR3 DNA: TGCAGTGCTGGTCGTCTAAGCTCCTACAATGAGCAGTTCTTC
D gene: -; V gene: TRBV27; J gene: TRBJ2-3; clone size: -; CDR3 protein: CASTPLAMSTDTQYF; CDR3 DNA: TGTGCCAGCACTCCTCTAGCGATGAGCACAGATACGCAGTATTTT
D gene: -; V gene: TRBV5-1; J gene: TRBJ2-2; clone size: -; CDR3 protein: CASSPAHRGTGELFF; CDR3 DNA: TGCGCCAGCAGCCCGGCTCACCGAGGGACCGGGGAGCTGTTTTTT
D gene: -; V gene: TRBV12-3/TRBV12-4; J gene: TRBJ2-1; clone size: -; CDR3 protein: CASQNFNEQFF; CDR3 DNA: TGTGCCAGCCAAAACTTTAATGAGCAGTTCTTC
D gene: -; V gene: TRBV9; J gene: TRBJ1-3; clone size: many; CDR3 protein: CASSVGAGGNTIYF; CDR3 DNA: TGTGCCAGCAGCGTAGGGGCTGGTGGAAACACCATATATTTT